What follows is one T cell receptor beta chain and its context. The sample belongs to a study of control samples from healthy donors and cancer patients. Clones were sequenced by immunoSEQ multiplex PCR, and TCRdb holds only the in-frame ones, with some missing. This sample has 90,000 to 150,000 clones, with just under 90% found just once. The CDR3 consists of 15 residues. Trimming removed 0 bases from V and 2 bases from J, with 11 bases in between. Germline V gives CDR1 SGHTS, CDR2 YDEGEE. The chain carries TRBV5-8 and TRBJ1-2; possible D gene TRBD1, 6 bases. The TCR comes from a young man in good health. The specimen sequenced was blood. The CDR3, as DNA: TGTGCCAGCAGCTTGGGTGGGGGCCAAAACTATGGCTACACCTTC. It translates to CASSLGGGQNYGYTF. The whole variable domain, remainder taken from reference TRBV5-8 and TRBJ1-2, is EAGVTQSPTHLIKTRGQQATLRCSPISGHTSVYWYQQALGLGLQFLLWYDEGEERNRGNFPPRFSGRQFPNYSSELNVNALELEDSALYLCASSLGGGQNYGYTFGSGTRLTVV.